This TCR beta chain stems from a study of cytomegalovirus exposure and HLA in healthy donors. Across the study: Unique TCRs from HLA-typed donors, 80 million to 100 million of them, were held in an early data release. Whole-study results and caveats: Presence/absence analysis assumed near-uniform sequencing depth across donors. Among the most significant clusters, several appeared linked to common viral pathogens in a later analysis. The authors enumerated over 150 TCR beta chains as linked to cytomegalovirus.

Concerning this clone: Its antigen is unknown.

Primers included in the PCR were 60 Vbeta and 13 Jbeta primers. Measured with immunoSEQ multiplex PCR; TCRdb has only the in-frame clones, and not every one. The table shows around 120,000 clones, with roughly 80% occurring only once. This sequence originates from a man between 18 and 35 years old in good health and CMV-seronegative. The sequenced sample was PBMCs.

The CDR3 DNA reads TGTGCCAGCAGCTGGAATCAGGATGGCTACACCTTC. Amino acids: CASSWNQDGYTF. The genes are TRBV7-9 and TRBJ1-2, with D unclear. V lost 4 bases, J lost 6 bases, and 9 bases lay in between. The CDR3 covers 12 residues. Per the germline V gene, CDR1 is SEHNR and CDR2 is FQNEAQ (reference sequence). The whole variable domain, filled in from reference TRBV7-9 and TRBJ1-2, reads DTGVSQNPRHKITKRGQNVTFRCDPISEHNRLYWYRQTLGQGPEFLTYFQNEAQLEKSRLLSDRFSAERPKGSFSTLEIQRTEQGDSAMYLCASSWNQDGYTFGSGTRLTVV.